Only a few counts were recorded for the clone carrying this TCR beta chain. The CDR3 is made up of 11 amino acids. Germline V gives CDR1 GTSNPN, CDR2 SVGIG (reference sequence). The V end lost 7 bases, the J end lost 4 bases, and 11 bases lay between the germline ends. This entry is derived from a study of blood T cell repertoires in COVID-19. Overall study: Donors in the United States, Italy and Spain gave samples during acute or convalescent COVID-19. T cells, B-cell-depleted T cells, or PBMCs provided the cDNA or gDNA that served as material.

In the original workflow: Nucleated cell number was recorded as an estimate derived from reference gene primer amplification. Repertoires were generated with immunoSEQ multiplex PCR, while TCRdb's copy carries only in-frame clones and drops some. V and J calls and clone size are as listed in that table; D and trimming were resolved from the DNA. The sample includes about 210,000 clones, more than 75% seen only once; the top ten take roughly 6.2%. The sample consisted of peripheral blood. J is TRBJ2-7 and V is TRBV30, with D perhaps matching TRBD2 (5 bases). The receptor's source is a man in his 60s who had recovered from COVID-19. The CDR3 DNA follows: TGTGCCTCTAACCGGGGATACGAGCAGTACTTC. Translated: CASNRGYEQYF.